Described below is a single T cell receptor beta chain sequence and its context. What it binds is not known. This record comes from a study of T cell responses to AZD1222 COVID-19 vaccine. The study, taken as a whole, reports: Clonal diversity was possibly underestimated, and the donors were mostly white British, with more females. Researchers report vaccine-associated CD4 TCRs spanning spike, with dominance at 160-218 and 743-854. Only five to seven AZD1222 recipients were seropositive at baseline.

With 2 bases clipped from V and 2 bases from J, the junction kept 8 bases outside the gene matches. Germline V gene data show CDR1 as MDHEN and CDR2 as SYDVKM. CDR3 length: 19 amino acids. Profiling relied on immunoSEQ multiplex PCR, and the TCRdb table lists in-frame clones only, not all of them. The sample consists of about 140,000 clones, 85% to 95% of them appearing once. This TCR derives from an adult who had recovered from COVID-19. This sample comprised peripheral blood, obtained after recovery from COVID-19. V usage is TRBV28 and J usage is TRBJ2-3; the match to TRBD2 covers 15 bases. Here the CDR3 reads CASSLLGLAGGTTTDTQYF. The CDR3 nucleotides are TGTGCCAGCAGTTTACTCGGACTAGCGGGAGGGACGACCACAGATACGCAGTATTTT.